Shown below are 20 T cell receptor beta chains from a single sample sequenced in a study of graft-versus-host responses after intestinal transplantation. Tissue processing of the graft released intraepithelial and lamina propria lymphocytes from it. Sequencing was performed with immunoSEQ multiplex PCR; in TCRdb, only in-frame clones are kept and a portion is missing. Of about 13,000 clones listed, 74% are singletons. The sequencing here drew on ileum tissue, taken 16 days after intestinal transplant. The receptors derive from a human patient who received an intestinal transplant, so some T cells may come from the graft donor.

This rearrangement joins TRBV11-2 to TRBJ1-1; unclear D gene. V was clipped by 5 bases and J by 1 base, with 11 bases between them. Germline V gene sequence: CDR1 SGHAT, CDR2 FQNNGV. This CDR3 has 14 amino acids. DNA for the CDR3: TGTGCCAGCAGCCCGGGGTACGGGAACACTGAAGCTTTCTTT. This codes for CASSPGYGNTEAFF.

This clone was seen more than once but under ten times. The chain uses TRBV18 and TRBJ2-7, with TRBD1 identical over 10 bases. V was pared by 6 bases and J by 2 bases, with 7 bases of the junction left unmatched. The CDR3 extends over 15 amino acids. Germline assignment: CDR1 KGHSH and CDR2 LQKENI. CDR3 nucleotides: TGTGCCAGCTCCTATGTTGGGACAGGGGCCTACGAGCAGTACTTC. As protein: CASSYVGTGAYEQYF. Combining the CDR3 with reference TRBV18 and TRBJ2-7 gives the whole variable domain NAGVMQNPRHLVRRRGQEARLRCSPMKGHSHVYWYRQLPEEGLKFMVYLQKENIIDESGMPKERFSAEFPKEGPSILRIQQVVRGDSAAYFCASSYVGTGAYEQYFGPGTRLTVT.

This clone was counted between two and nine times. The V gene is TRBV4-1, the J gene TRBJ2-7, with TRBD1 identical over 10 bases. Trimming removed 0 bases from V and 6 bases from J; junction bases left unmatched: 5. The germline gives CDR1 MGHRA, CDR2 YSYEKL. CDR3 size: 15 residues. The CDR3 is CASSQDGTGAGEQYF. The CDR3 DNA reads TGCGCCAGCAGCCAAGATGGGACAGGGGCGGGCGAGCAGTACTTC.

This clone has just one count. V is TRBV19 and J is TRBJ2-1; D possibly corresponds to TRBD1 (6 bases). Trimming took 1 base from V and 3 from J, leaving 10 bases between them. The CDR3 covers 15 residues. Germline loops: CDR1 LNHDA, CDR2 SQIVND (reference sequence). CDR3 loop: CASSIGQGFYNEQFF. The CDR3 DNA reads as TGTGCCAGTAGTATAGGGCAGGGGTTCTACAATGAGCAGTTCTTC.

The chain combines TRBV11-2 with TRBJ2-1; TRBD1 matches at 7 bases. CDR1 and CDR2 from the germline V gene are SGHAT and FQNNGV. The junction had 3 bases not matched to a gene; V was cut back by 0 bases and J by 4 bases. The CDR3 spans 15 residues. The CDR3 is CASSLEGQAYNEQFF. DNA of the CDR3: TGTGCCAGCAGCTTAGAAGGACAGGCGTACAATGAGCAGTTCTTC.

V is TRBV4-2 and J is TRBJ1-2; D may be TRBD1 (6 bases). The CDR3 has 13 amino acids. The V gene's germline CDR1 is LGHNA and CDR2 YNFKEQ. Trimming took 2 bases from V and 8 from J, leaving 12 bases between them. DNA for the CDR3: TGTGCCAGCAGCCAACGACAGGTGTGGGGCTACACCTTC. This encodes CASSQRQVWGYTF.

This clone was observed a handful of times. The gene calls are TRBV7-2 and TRBJ2-7, with no clear D. The CDR3 runs 11 residues. Trimming removed 1 base at V and 5 bases at J, with 3 bases between. In germline, CDR1 is SGHTA, CDR2 FQGNSA. The CDR3 is CASSLDNEQYF. The DNA of the CDR3 is TGTGCCAGCAGCTTAGACAACGAGCAGTACTTC. Filled out from reference TRBV7-2 and TRBJ2-7, the complete variable domain reads GAGVSQSPSNKVTEKGKDVELRCDPISGHTALYWYRQSLGQGLEFLIYFQGNSAPDKSGLPSDRFSAERTGGSVSTLTIQRTQQEDSAVYLCASSLDNEQYFGPGTRLTVT.

The CDR3 protein is CASRSSPYRVMNTEAFF. CDR3 DNA sequence: TGTGCAAGTCGCTCATCGCCATACAGGGTGATGAACACTGAAGCTTTCTTT. This rearrangement joins TRBV12-2 to TRBJ1-1; the table's D call, TRBD1, has no DNA check behind it. TRBV12-2 constitutes a pseudogene. The CDR3 runs to 17 residues.

V and J are TRBV19 and TRBJ1-2, with 8 bases that match TRBD1. Germline V gene data show CDR1 as LNHDA and CDR2 as SQIVND (reference sequence). This CDR3 comprises 13 residues. V lost 5 bases and J lost 4; bases outside the gene matches: 3. CDR3 DNA sequence: TGTGCCAGTAGTGCTACAGGGGGCTATGGCTACACCTTC. This translates into CASSATGGYGYTF.

The chain links TRBV5-1 to TRBJ1-1; no firm D call. Trimming pared 2 bases from V and 5 bases from J, leaving 10 bases between. This CDR3 comprises 13 residues. Per germline, CDR1 SGHRS and CDR2 YFSETQ. The CDR3 sequence: CASSFSGGTEAFF. CDR3 coding DNA: TGCGCCAGCAGCTTCAGCGGAGGTACTGAAGCTTTCTTT.

This clone was detected only once. The chain combines TRBV6-9 with TRBJ2-7; TRBD2 is a possible D gene (7 bases). In germline, CDR1 is MNHGY, CDR2 SVAAGI. V lost 3 bases and J 6 bases, leaving 12 bases between the germline ends. The CDR3 spans 13 residues. The chain's CDR3 is CASSYSGGSEQYF. CDR3 in DNA: TGTGCCAGCAGTTACTCGGGGGGCAGCGAGCAGTACTTC.

This clone was seen a few times. The chain has TRBV6-6 and TRBJ1-1; D gene ambiguous. The CDR3 consists of 11 residues. V was clipped by 6 bases and J by 6 bases, with 8 bases between them. CDR1 is MNHNY, CDR2 SVGAGI, per germline (reference sequence). Here the CDR3 reads CASSQFPEAFF. The CDR3 region has the DNA TGTGCCAGCAGCCAGTTTCCTGAAGCTTTCTTT.

Only a few counts were recorded for this clone. The chain has TRBV28 and TRBJ2-1; 7 bases line up with TRBD2. V trimming: 5 bases; J trimming: 5 bases; junction bases outside the gene matches: 6. This CDR3 region has 14 residues. The germline V gene encodes CDR1 MDHEN and CDR2 SYDVKM. This chain's CDR3 is CASSPLAGDNEQFF. CDR3 nucleotide sequence: TGTGCCAGCAGTCCCCTGGCGGGAGACAATGAGCAGTTCTTC.

The chain is built from TRBV21-1 and TRBJ1-4. TRBV21-1 is a pseudogene locus. The CDR3 totals 16 residues. CDR3 amino acids: CASSIGGASLGEKLFF. Here the CDR3 DNA reads TGTGCCAGCAGCATTGGGGGGGCTAGTTTGGGTGAAAAACTGTTTTTT.

V gene TRBV7-9 combines with J gene TRBJ1-1, with D perhaps matching TRBD1 (6 bases). This CDR3 is built from 15 residues. CDR1 and CDR2 from the germline V gene are SEHNR and FQNEAQ (reference sequence). V shed 3 bases and J shed 1 base, with 12 bases lying between them. The CDR3 coding sequence is TGTGCCAGCAGCTTCCCTCGACAGGAGAACACTGAAGCTTTCTTT. Encoded protein: CASSFPRQENTEAFF.

This clone was detected once. The gene calls are TRBV18 and TRBJ1-3; 9 bases match TRBD1. Germline V gene sequence: CDR1 KGHSH, CDR2 LQKENI. The CDR3 runs to 15 residues. With V trimmed by 4 bases and J by 4 bases, 5 bases remained unmatched. Here the CDR3 DNA reads TGTGCCAGCTCACGGGGACAGGGCTACGGAAACACCATATATTTT. Translation: CASSRGQGYGNTIYF.

The chain uses TRBV6-5 and TRBJ1-4; TRBD1 is a possible D gene (5 bases). This CDR3 contains 14 residues. V was shortened by 6 bases and J by 8 bases, with 16 bases between the two germline ends. Germline V gene sequence: CDR1 MNHEY, CDR2 SVGAGI. The CDR3 DNA reads TGTGCCAGCAGACCTCAGGGAGGACTGGAAAAACTGTTTTTT. As protein: CASRPQGGLEKLFF.

The J gene is TRBJ2-1, the V gene TRBV27; TRBD1 matches 11 bases. The CDR3 sequence is 16 residues long. In germline, CDR1 is MNHEY, CDR2 SMNVEV (reference sequence). V lost 0 bases, J lost 4 bases, and 2 bases stayed unmatched. CDR3 protein: CASSLSGQGAYNEQFF. The CDR3 DNA reads TGTGCCAGCAGTTTATCCGGACAGGGGGCGTACAATGAGCAGTTCTTC.

V is TRBV4-3 and J is TRBJ2-7, with 9 bases identical to TRBD1. Germline V CDR1 and CDR2: LGHNA, YSLEER. The ends lost 4 bases at V and 3 bases at J; junction bases unmatched: 4. The CDR3 has 14 residues. CDR3 sequence (DNA): TGCGCCAGCAGCCCGGGGACAGGGAACTACGAGCAGTACTTC. This codes for CASSPGTGNYEQYF.

This clone was detected only a few times. V is TRBV29-1 and J is TRBJ1-2, with D tentatively TRBD1 (6 bases). CDR3 length equals 12 residues. The ends were cut back, 3 bases at V and 6 bases at J, with 11 bases in the middle. Germline values: CDR1 SQVTM, CDR2 ANQGSEA. In DNA form, the CDR3 reads TGCAGCGTTGAGGGGGGGCCCGATGGCTACACCTTC. It encodes CSVEGGPDGYTF. The whole variable domain, filled in from reference TRBV29-1 and TRBJ1-2, reads SAVISQKPSRDICQRGTSLTIQCQVDSQVTMMFWYRQQPGQSLTLIATANQGSEATYESGFVIDKFPISRPNLTFSTLTVSNMSPEDSSIYLCSVEGGPDGYTFGSGTRLTVV.